The entry that follows covers one T cell receptor (beta chain) sequence. This sample stems from a study of T cell responses to AZD1222 COVID-19 vaccine. CDR1 and CDR2 (germline): LNHNV, YYDKDF (reference sequence). CDR3 length: 14 residues. V shed 5 bases, J shed 3 bases, and the junction held 4 bases outside the gene matches. Only in-frame clones appear in the TCRdb table, and some are missing; sequencing was by immunoSEQ multiplex PCR. The sample consists of approximately 170,000 clones, around nine tenths of them appearing once. The sample in question was peripheral blood, obtained 28 days after the second AZD1222 dose. This clonotype was obtained from an adult who received the AZD1222 COVID-19 vaccine. The chain combines TRBV15 with TRBJ1-5; 7 bases line up with TRBD1. The CDR3 DNA is TGTGCCACCAGCTGGGACAGAATCAATCAGCCCCAGCATTTT. Translation gives CATSWDRINQPQHF.